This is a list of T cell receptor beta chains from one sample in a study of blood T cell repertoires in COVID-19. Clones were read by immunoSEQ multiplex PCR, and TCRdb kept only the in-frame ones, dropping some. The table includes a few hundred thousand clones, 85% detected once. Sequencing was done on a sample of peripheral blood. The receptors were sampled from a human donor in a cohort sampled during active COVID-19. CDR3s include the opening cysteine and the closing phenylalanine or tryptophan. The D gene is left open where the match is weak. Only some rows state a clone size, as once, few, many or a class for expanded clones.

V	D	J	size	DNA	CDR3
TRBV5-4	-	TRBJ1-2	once	TGTGCCAGCAGAGTACAGGGAATCTATGGCTACACCTTC	CASRVQGIYGYTF
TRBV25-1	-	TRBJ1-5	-	TGTGCCAGCAGTGAATCGAGGGGGGGTGCTCAGCCCCAGCATTTT	CASSESRGGAQPQHF
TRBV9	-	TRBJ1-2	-	TGTGCCAGCAGCGTAGGAGGGGAGGCCCTAACTGTCTATGGCTACACCTTC	CASSVGGEALTVYGYTF
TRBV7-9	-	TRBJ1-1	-	TGTGCCAGCAGCTTAGCGCTGACGGGTGGGACTGAAGCTTTCTTT	CASSLALTGGTEAFF
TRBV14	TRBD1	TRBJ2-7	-	TGTGCCAGCAGCCAAGTCTTGACAGGGGGCGAGCAGTACTTC	CASSQVLTGGEQYF
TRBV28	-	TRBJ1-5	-	TGTGCCAGCAGTTTATTTTCCGGGGATCAGCCCCAGCATTTT	CASSLFSGDQPQHF
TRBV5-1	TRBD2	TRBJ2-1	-	TGCGCCAGCAGCTTGGTGTGGCGGGGGGAAAATGAGCAGTTCTTC	CASSLVWRGENEQFF
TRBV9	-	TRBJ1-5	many	TGTGCCAGCAGCGTAGACGTGGACAGAAGCAATCAGCCCCAGCATTTT	CASSVDVDRSNQPQHF
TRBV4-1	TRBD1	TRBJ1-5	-	TGCGCCAGCAGCCAAGTTAGGGGGACAGGGGGTCAGCCCCAGCATTTT	CASSQVRGTGGQPQHF
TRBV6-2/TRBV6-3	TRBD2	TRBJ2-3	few	TGTGCCAGCAGTCTCCCCTTTGGAGCGGGGGGGCGAGGTACGCAGTATTTT	CASSLPFGAGGRGTQYF
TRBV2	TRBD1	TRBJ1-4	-	TGTGCCAGCAGTACCCCCGCGACAGGGCAGTTTGGTGAAAAACTGTTTTTT	CASSTPATGQFGEKLFF
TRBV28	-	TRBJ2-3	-	TGTGCCAGCAGTTTCGGCCGGTGGGGACAAAGCACAGATACGCAGTATTTT	CASSFGRWGQSTDTQYF
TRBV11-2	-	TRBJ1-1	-	TGTGCCAGCAGCTTAGATCTAAGTACTCCAGAAGCTTTCTTT	CASSLDLSTPEAFF
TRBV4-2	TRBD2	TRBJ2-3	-	TGTGCCAGCAGCCAAGATTGGGCTAGCGGGGGGTTAGATACGCAGTATTTT	CASSQDWASGGLDTQYF
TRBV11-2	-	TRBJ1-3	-	TGTGCCAGCAGCTGGAGGGAGAAATCTAAATCTGGAAACACCATATATTTT	CASSWREKSKSGNTIYF
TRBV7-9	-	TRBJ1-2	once	TGTGCCAGCGTGGGGCGCTTACTTAGTGGCTACACCTTC	CASVGRLLSGYTF
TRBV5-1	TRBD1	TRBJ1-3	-	TGCGCCAGCAGCTTGGCCCCCGGACAGGGGACAGGAAACACCATATATTTT	CASSLAPGQGTGNTIYF
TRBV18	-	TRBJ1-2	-	TGTGCCAGCTCAGCGAACAGGGACTATGGCTACACCTTC	CASSANRDYGYTF
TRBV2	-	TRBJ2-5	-	TGTGCCAGCAGTGACGGGGTGATCCAAGAGACCCAGTACTTC	CASSDGVIQETQYF
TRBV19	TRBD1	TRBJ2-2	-	TGTGCCAGTAGTATCCGGACAGGGTACGGCGGGGAGCTGTTTTTT	CASSIRTGYGGELFF
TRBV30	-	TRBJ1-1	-	TGTGCCTGCCAAACCCCAGGTGGCGATGAGAACACTGAAGCTTTCTTT	CACQTPGGDENTEAFF
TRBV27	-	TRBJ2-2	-	TGTGCCAGCCTCGGGAACACCGGGGAGCTGTTTTTT	CASLGNTGELFF
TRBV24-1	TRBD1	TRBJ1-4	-	TGTGCCACCAGTGACCCCCGGACAGGGGGCATAGAAAAACTGTTTTTT	CATSDPRTGGIEKLFF
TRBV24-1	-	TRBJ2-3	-	TGTGCCACCAGTGGCGGCAGGGGGGCATACGATACGCAGTATTTT	CATSGGRGAYDTQYF
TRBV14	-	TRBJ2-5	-	TGTGCCAGCAGCCCCCGAGGCGGCCTCCAAGAGACCCAGTACTTC	CASSPRGGLQETQYF
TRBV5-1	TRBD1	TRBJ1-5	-	TGCGCCAGCAGCTTGGCCGGGACAGGCAATCAGCCCCAGCATTTT	CASSLAGTGNQPQHF
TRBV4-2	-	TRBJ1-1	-	TGTGCCAGCAGGTCGTACTATATCGGGAACACTGAAGCTTTCTTT	CASRSYYIGNTEAFF
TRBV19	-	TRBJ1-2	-	TGTGCCAGTAGTAGTCGGGGAATTAACTATGGCTACACCTTC	CASSSRGINYGYTF
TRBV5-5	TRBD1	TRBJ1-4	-	TGTGCCAGCAGCTCCGGGACAGGGTATGCGATTGAAAAACTGTTTTTT	CASSSGTGYAIEKLFF
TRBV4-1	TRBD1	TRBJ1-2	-	TGCGCCAGCAGCGGACGACAGGGGGCGATACGTGGCTACACCTTC	CASSGRQGAIRGYTF
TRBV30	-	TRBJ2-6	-	TGTGCCTGGGACAGCTCTGGGGCCAACGTCCTGACTTTC	CAWDSSGANVLTF
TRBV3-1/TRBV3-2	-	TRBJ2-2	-	TGTGCCAGCAGCCAAGCTTACACCGGGGAGCTGTTTTTT	CASSQAYTGELFF
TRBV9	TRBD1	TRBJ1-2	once	TGTGCCAGCAGCGTAGATATGACAGGGCCCGGCTACACCTTC	CASSVDMTGPGYTF
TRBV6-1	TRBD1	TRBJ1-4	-	TGTGCCAGCAGTGGGGGACAGGGAGGAAAACTGTTTTTT	CASSGGQGGKLFF
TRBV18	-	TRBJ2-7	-	TGTGCCAGCTCACCGGTTTTCGGGGTTCGGGGCGAGCAGTACTTC	CASSPVFGVRGEQYF
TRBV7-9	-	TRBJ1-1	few	TGTGCCAGCAGCTTTAAGGGAGGAATTGAAGCTTTCTTT	CASSFKGGIEAFF
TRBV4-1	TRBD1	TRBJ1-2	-	TGCGCCAGCAGCCAAAACACAGGGGCTAACTATGGCTACACCTTC	CASSQNTGANYGYTF
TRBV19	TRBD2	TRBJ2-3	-	TGTGCCAGTAGTCCTAACCACAGGACTAGCAGAGATACGCAGTATTTT	CASSPNHRTSRDTQYF
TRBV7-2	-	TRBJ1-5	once	TGTGCCAGCAGCTCAGACTACAGGGCCTATCAGCCCCAGCATTTT	CASSSDYRAYQPQHF
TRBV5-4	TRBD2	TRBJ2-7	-	TGTGCCAGCAGCATACTAGCGGGGTCCTACGAGCAGTACTTC	CASSILAGSYEQYF
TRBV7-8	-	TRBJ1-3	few	TGTGCCAGCAGCTTAGGGGCGGGGACTGGAAACACCATATATTTT	CASSLGAGTGNTIYF
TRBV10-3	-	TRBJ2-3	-	TGTGCCATCGGGGCTGCCACAGATACGCAGTATTTT	CAIGAATDTQYF
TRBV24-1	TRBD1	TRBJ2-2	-	TGTGCCACCAGTGATTTACAGGGGGACGGGGAGCTGTTTTTT	CATSDLQGDGELFF
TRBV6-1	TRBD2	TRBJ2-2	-	TGTGCCAGCAGTGAGGTTAGCGGGGCATCCGGGGAGCTGTTTTTT	CASSEVSGASGELFF
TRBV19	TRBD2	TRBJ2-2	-	TGTGCCAGTAGTCAGAACCCGAAACTAGCGGGGGTTTACACCGGGGAGCTGTTTTTT	CASSQNPKLAGVYTGELFF
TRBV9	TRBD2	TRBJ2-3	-	TGTGCCAGCAGCGACTTAGGAAGCGGGGGGACCACAGATACGCAGTATTTT	CASSDLGSGGTTDTQYF
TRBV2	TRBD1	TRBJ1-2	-	TGTGCCAGCAGTGTCACAGGGGGCCTGTATGGCTACACCTTC	CASSVTGGLYGYTF
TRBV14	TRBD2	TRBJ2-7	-	TGTGCCAGCAGCATATCACGGGGGGGCCTTTACGAGCAGTACTTC	CASSISRGGLYEQYF
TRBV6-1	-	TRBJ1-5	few	TGTGCCAGCAGTGAAAGATTGGGGAGTCTCGGCGAATCCCAGCATTTT	CASSERLGSLGESQHF
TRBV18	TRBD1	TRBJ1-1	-	TGTGCCAGCTCACCTTCGACAGGGGTCGAAGCTTTCTTT	CASSPSTGVEAFF
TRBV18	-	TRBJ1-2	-	TGTGCCAGCTCACCACCGGCAGGGTTAGGAGGCTACACCTTC	CASSPPAGLGGYTF
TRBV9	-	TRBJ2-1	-	TGTGCCAGCAGCGCCTTGGTCGGGAAATACAATGAGCAGTTCTTC	CASSALVGKYNEQFF
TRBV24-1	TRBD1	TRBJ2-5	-	TGTGCCACCAGTGACCCGACAGGGGACCAAGAGACCCAGTACTTC	CATSDPTGDQETQYF
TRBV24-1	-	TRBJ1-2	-	TGTGCCACCAGTGATGCAGGTTACTATGGCTACACCTTC	CATSDAGYYGYTF
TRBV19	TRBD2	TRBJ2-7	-	TGTGCCAGTAGTATCACTAGCGGGTACGAGCAGTACTTC	CASSITSGYEQYF
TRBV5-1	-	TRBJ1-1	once	TGCGCCAGCAGCACCGGACAGACGAATAAAGCTTTCTTT	CASSTGQTNKAFF